This T cell receptor beta chain was documented in a study of blood T cell repertoires in COVID-19. Study details: COVID-19 samples from acute and convalescent phases originated in the United States, Italy and Spain. Sources were T cells, B-cell-depleted T cells, or PBMCs; the material itself was cDNA or gDNA.

With 1 base removed from V and 2 bases from J, the gap between germline ends came to 14 bases. The CDR3 loop spans 17 amino acids. CDR1 is LGHDT, CDR2 YNNKEL, per germline (reference sequence). Generated by immunoSEQ multiplex PCR, the TCRdb table keeps only in-frame clones and is missing some. The sample lists about 350,000 clones, about nine tenths occurring once. The specimen was peripheral blood. The TCR was taken from a woman aged 45-65 years with COVID-19, enrolled during active disease. The V and J genes are TRBV3-1 (or the pseudogene TRBV3-2) and TRBJ2-2; unclear D gene. The DNA for the CDR3 is TGTGCCAGCAGCCAAGGATTTGTTAGAGAAAACACCGGGGAGCTGTTTTTT. Translation gives CASSQGFVRENTGELFF.